This T cell receptor beta chain came from a study of blood T cell repertoires in COVID-19. V shed 5 bases and J shed 0 bases, with 7 bases lying between them. This CDR3 has 13 residues. Germline lookup yields CDR1 KGHSH and CDR2 LQKENI. Profiled with immunoSEQ multiplex PCR; TCRdb holds only in-frame clones, not every one. The repertoire holds roughly 150,000 clones, under 85% seen once, with 1.5% to 2% in the top ten. The origin of this receptor is a woman aged 18-29 years who had been exposed to COVID-19. Sequencing was carried out using PBMCs or T cells enriched from blood (not recorded which). J is TRBJ1-1 and V is TRBV18; D remains unclear. The CDR3 region is CASSGGLNTEAFF. As DNA, the CDR3 is TGTGCCAGCTCAGGAGGGTTGAACACTGAAGCTTTCTTT.